The source of this TCR beta chain is a study of shared clonotypes between healthy human individuals. V lost 5 bases to trimming and J lost 6 bases, with 17 bases between them. The length of the CDR3 is 14 residues. Germline assignment: CDR1 MNHEY and CDR2 SMNVEV (reference sequence). Clones were sequenced by immunoSEQ multiplex PCR, and TCRdb holds only the in-frame ones, with some missing. The data show 2 million to 3 million clones, under 95% seen once. The material sequenced was naive CD4+ T cells from PBMCs. Regarding subset: CD45RA+ positively selected. V usage is TRBV27 and J usage is TRBJ2-7; unclear D gene. The clonotype originates from a man between 18 and 35 years old in good health. Some clones in this sample may be carry-over from other donors' samples. CDR3 region: CASSINRSAREQYF. The DNA of the CDR3 is TGTGCCAGCAGTATCAACCGGAGTGCACGCGAGCAGTACTTC.